This T cell receptor (beta chain) was profiled in a study of blood T cell repertoires in COVID-19. Study background: Samples came from the United States, Italy and Spain, spanning acute and convalescent COVID-19. T cells, B-cell-depleted T cells, or PBMCs supplied cDNA or gDNA.

The table lists this clone with a few counts. Profiled with immunoSEQ multiplex PCR; TCRdb holds only in-frame clones, not every one. This sample carries more than 90,000 clones, 77% of them seen once, and the ten largest clones take about 10%. The clonotype comes from a woman over 75 with acute or convalescent COVID-19. The sample comprised peripheral blood.

Written as DNA, the CDR3 is TGTGCCAGTAGTATAGAGGGACTAGGGTACGGCAATGAGCAGTTCTTC. Translation gives CASSIEGLGYGNEQFF. The V call is TRBV19, the J call TRBJ2-1, with 8 bases lining up with TRBD2. The germline V gene encodes CDR1 LNHDA and CDR2 SQIVND (reference sequence). With 0 bases clipped from V and 6 bases from J, the junction kept 7 bases outside the gene matches. This CDR3 comprises 16 residues.